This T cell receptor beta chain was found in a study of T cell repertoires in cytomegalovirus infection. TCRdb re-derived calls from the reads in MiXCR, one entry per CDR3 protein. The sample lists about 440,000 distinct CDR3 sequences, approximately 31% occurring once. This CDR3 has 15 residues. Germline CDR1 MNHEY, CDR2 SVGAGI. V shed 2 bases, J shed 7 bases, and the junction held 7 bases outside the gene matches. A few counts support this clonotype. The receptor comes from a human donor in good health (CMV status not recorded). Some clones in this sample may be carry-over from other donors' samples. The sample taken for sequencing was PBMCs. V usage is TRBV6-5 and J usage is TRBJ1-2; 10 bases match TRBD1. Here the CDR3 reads CASSYTDRGLLGYTF. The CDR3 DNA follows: TGTGCCAGCAGTTACACTGACAGGGGGCTTCTTGGCTACACCTTC.